The clone carrying this T cell receptor beta chain was observed a handful of times. Its antigen is unidentified. This sample is part of a study of cytomegalovirus exposure and HLA in healthy donors. The CDR3 runs to 15 residues. Germline CDR1 and CDR2: SGDLS and YYNGEE. Losses at the gene ends were 2 bases for V and 4 bases for J; bases not matched to a gene: 4. Study findings and constraints: A later analysis showed TCR association rates differing by HLA locus, peaking at DRB1 and lowest at HLA-C. It was reported in a later analysis that an Asian-associated ancestry cluster showed fewer N-insertions than the approximately 670-donor mean. Earlier findings revealed that most TCR beta V segments proved productive either about 90% or about 30% of the time.

PCR involved 60 Vbeta and 13 Jbeta primers. This table comes from immunoSEQ multiplex PCR, and its TCRdb copy is limited to in-frame clones, with some not included. The table lists some 130,000 clones, approximately 77% of them singletons. This receptor was identified in a man younger than 45 in good health and CMV-seronegative. The J gene is TRBJ2-2, the V gene TRBV9, with 8 bases matching TRBD2. Sequencing was carried out using PBMCs. CDR3 DNA sequence: TGTGCCAGCAGCGTGTTAGCGGGAAGCACCGGGGAGCTGTTTTTT. Its translation: CASSVLAGSTGELFF.